This T cell receptor (beta chain) originates from a study of T-cell reconstitution after alpha-beta-depleted transplantation in children. The library targeted TCRbeta and was prepared with unique molecular identifiers. Using its own MiXCR run on the PCR reads, TCRdb lists one record per CDR3 protein. The sample consists of hundreds of thousands of distinct CDR3 sequences, 6% to 10% of them appearing once. As regards this clonotype: The antigen remains unidentified.

Whole-study findings and limits: One year after transplant, T-cell counts and diversity came mostly from newly produced T cells. Some patients' high day-60 TCRbeta diversity was attributed to recipient cells surviving conditioning. In patients about two months after transplant, alpha-beta T cells reportedly arose from several hundred expanded graft clones.

The CDR3 has 14 amino acids. The trim removed 5 bases at V and 5 bases at J, leaving 8 bases unmatched. The germline CDR1 and CDR2 sequences are SGHTA and FQGNSA. The clonotype originates from a female patient aged 2-15 years who had a stem cell transplant for Fanconi anemia, so the T cells may come from the graft donor. The V call is TRBV7-2, the J call TRBJ1-1; 7 bases map to TRBD1. The sequencing used peripheral blood, collected 360 days after TCRalphabeta/CD19-depleted stem cell transplant. CDR3 bases: TGTGCCAGCAGCCTCAGGGGGAGAGGGACTGAAGCTTTCTTT. Translating it yields CASSLRGRGTEAFF.